Listed below are T cell receptor beta chains from one sample, sequenced in a study of CD8 T cells in ankylosing spondylitis. TCRdb fed the 5' RACE reads into MiXCR, producing one record per CDR3 protein. The repertoire has some 800,000 distinct CDR3 sequences, 12% of them found once; the top ten carry approximately 0.51%. The sample comprised blood, either unsorted or a sorted T cell fraction (not recorded which). These receptors were taken from a male donor with ankylosing spondylitis. Both conserved end residues are part of each CDR3. Fields, in order: J gene, V gene, D gene, clone size, CDR3 protein. A D gene is named only where the DNA matches it firmly. The size field is filled for only some rows; it gives once, few, many or a size class.

TRBJ2-7,TRBV20-1,-,-,CSARAEGGEQYF
TRBJ2-3,TRBV20-1,-,many,CSARDGRLGGTDTQYF
TRBJ1-5,TRBV6-1,-,-,CASTIAGLDNQPQHF
TRBJ2-5,TRBV15,TRBD2,-,CATSSLLASGVQETQYF
TRBJ1-5,TRBV12-3/TRBV12-4,TRBD1,many,CASSVNRGNGNQPQHF
TRBJ1-1,TRBV20-1,TRBD1,few,CSARDRGQGALMNTEAFF
TRBJ1-1,TRBV5-1,-,few,CASSLGLGFGLNTEAFF
TRBJ2-3,TRBV7-2,TRBD1,-,CASSSRRQGPTDTQYF
TRBJ2-7,TRBV7-2,-,few,CASSPAGTQLYEQYF
TRBJ2-7,TRBV7-9,-,few,CASSLAPRGRQYF
TRBJ1-1,TRBV20-1,TRBD1,few,CSARNTDRGFEAFF
TRBJ1-1,TRBV20-1,-,-,CSAPGTPNTEAFF
TRBJ1-3,TRBV9,-,few,CASSVDGSGNTIYF
TRBJ1-5,TRBV20-1,-,few,CSARDGYQPQHF
TRBJ2-1,TRBV7-3,TRBD1,many,CASSRSGTGDEQFF
TRBJ1-2,TRBV4-2,-,-,CASSQPAQGLHYGYTF
TRBJ2-1,TRBV5-5,-,few,CASSYFLGATYNEQFF
TRBJ2-1,TRBV20-1,-,many,CSASRGPYSYNEQFF
TRBJ2-7,TRBV21-1,-,-,CPPSSGSYEQYF
TRBJ1-4,TRBV7-9,-,-,CASSLFGTATNEKLFF
TRBJ1-4,TRBV6-6,TRBD1,-,CASRNRGPDLF
TRBJ1-6,TRBV12-3/TRBV12-4,TRBD1,-,CASSLGDREVSPLHF
TRBJ2-2,TRBV15,-,-,CATSRSGLTGELFF
TRBJ1-4,TRBV4-2,-,-,CASSPRINREREKLFF
TRBJ2-7,TRBV12-3/TRBV12-4,TRBD1,few,CASSIRDRAYEQYF
TRBJ2-3,TRBV20-1,-,many,CSGSRADTQYF
TRBJ1-1,TRBV4-3,-,few,CASSQERYSVGAFF
TRBJ2-1,TRBV6-5,TRBD2,-,CASSYSASGTYNEQFF
TRBJ2-7,TRBV25-1,TRBD1,few,CASGPLGQGHSYEQYF
TRBJ2-6,TRBV5-1,-,few,CASSKGGTGANVLTF
TRBJ2-3,TRBV10-3,-,many,CAISEGTDTQYF
TRBJ2-5,TRBV11-1,-,few,CASRTGREETQYF
TRBJ1-1,TRBV5-1,-,few,CASRSQSRDTEAFF
TRBJ2-3,TRBV24-1,TRBD2,-,CATSRPSGRSDTQYF
TRBJ2-5,TRBV20-1,TRBD2,few,CSASSGEQETQYF
TRBJ2-5,TRBV20-1,TRBD1,-,CSAPTGRTGATETQYF